A single sample gave rise to the 3 T cell receptor beta chains below, sequenced in a study of TIL therapy for anti-PD-1-resistant metastatic lung cancer. Time point reported: pre-treatment sample, taken before nivolumab and TIL therapy. Sequencing used immunoSEQ v3. The data were produced by immunoSEQ multiplex PCR, yet TCRdb's version contains in-frame clones alone and is incomplete. This sample has 25,000 to 40,000 clones, with about 70% found just once. The sequencing here drew on blood, taken at baseline. These receptors all stem from a woman aged 30 to 85 with non-small cell lung cancer.

The V and J genes are TRBV30 and TRBJ1-2; D unresolved. V was trimmed by 1 base and J by 4 bases, leaving 16 bases between them. The CDR3 is 15 residues long. Germline V gene sequence: CDR1 GTSNPN, CDR2 SVGIG (reference sequence). CDR3 in amino acids: CAWSAPTRATYGYTF. The CDR3 DNA is TGTGCCTGGAGTGCACCGACAAGGGCTACCTATGGCTACACCTTC. The full variable domain, with the rest looked up from reference TRBV30 and TRBJ1-2, is SQTIHQWPATLVQPVGSPLSLECTVEGTSNPNLYWYRQAAGRGLQLLFYSVGIGQISSEVPQNLSASRPQDRQFILSSKKLLLSDSGFYLCAWSAPTRATYGYTFGSGTRLTVV.

The V gene is TRBV11-2, the J gene TRBJ1-4, with a possible D match to TRBD1 (6 bases). This CDR3 contains 14 residues. Deletions cut 4 bases from V and 5 bases from J, with 11 bases between. Germline V gene data show CDR1 as SGHAT and CDR2 as FQNNGV. CDR3 loop: CASSYGGLNEKLFF. DNA for the CDR3: TGTGCCAGCAGCTATGGGGGGCTCAATGAAAAACTGTTTTTT. The full variable domain, completed using reference TRBV11-2 and TRBJ1-4, is EAGVAQSPRYKIIEKRQSVAFWCNPISGHATLYWYQQILGQGPKLLIQFQNNGVVDDSQLPKDRFSAERLKGVDSTLKIQPAKLEDSAVYLCASSYGGLNEKLFFGSGTQLSVL.

The rearrangement joins TRBV5-1 to TRBJ1-4, with D hard to call. Germline CDR1 and CDR2: SGHRS and YFSETQ. The ends were cut back, 0 bases at V and 0 bases at J, with 6 bases in the middle. The CDR3 runs to 15 residues. This CDR3 is CASSLGQTTNEKLFF. The CDR3, as DNA: TGCGCCAGCAGCTTGGGTCAGACAACTAATGAAAAACTGTTTTTT.